The 22 T cell receptor beta chains reported below all come from one sample, sequenced in a study of beta chain features in type 1 diabetes. Expressed TCRB transcripts were sequenced because the entire RNA isolate underwent reverse transcription. The data were produced by immunoSEQ multiplex PCR, yet TCRdb's version contains in-frame clones alone and is incomplete. The sample includes roughly 400,000 clones, around 14% of them seen just once. The sequenced sample consisted of naive CD4+ T cells from blood. These receptors all come from a young man in good health.

The chain has TRBV20-1 and TRBJ2-1, with TRBD1 as a possible D gene (5 bases). This CDR3 is 11 amino acids long. Germline V gives CDR1 DFQATT, CDR2 SNEGSKA (reference sequence). The CDR3 bases are TGCAGCCCGGCCTCAGGGAATGAGCAGTTCTTC. Protein sequence: CSPASGNEQFF.

J is TRBJ2-5 and V is TRBV7-2; tentative D call: TRBD1 (6 bases). CDR1 and CDR2 from the germline V gene are SGHTA and FQGNSA. This CDR3 has 12 residues. V lost 7 bases to trimming and J lost 5 bases, with 11 bases between them. CDR3 residues: CASTIGGETQYF. The CDR3 DNA sequence: TGTGCCAGCACCATAGGGGGTGAGACCCAGTACTTC.

The chain couples TRBV4-2 to TRBJ1-2, with D tentatively TRBD1 (5 bases). Germline V CDR1 and CDR2: LGHNA, YNFKEQ. The CDR3 totals 14 residues. V dropped 1 base and J dropped 2 bases, with 8 bases sitting between them. In DNA, the CDR3 is TGTGCCAGCAGCCAAGTGGCAGGGAACTATGGCTACACCTTC. Translation gives CASSQVAGNYGYTF.

The rearrangement uses TRBV5-4 and TRBJ2-1, with D tentatively TRBD1 or TRBD2 (5 bases each). The V gene lost 4 bases and the J gene lost 9 bases, with 20 bases spanning the gap. The CDR3 has 15 amino acids. The germline gives CDR1 SGHNT, CDR2 YYREEE (reference sequence). The CDR3 nucleotides are TGTGCCAGCAGCCCAGCGACAGAACCTGGGGGTGAGCAGTTCTTC. Amino acids: CASSPATEPGGEQFF.

This sequence joins TRBV7-7 and TRBJ2-5; TRBD1 might be the D (5 bases). CDR1 and CDR2 (germline): SSHAT, FNYEAQ (reference sequence). Trimming took off 5 bases at V and 4 bases at J, with 14 bases between the two ends. This CDR3 is built from 14 residues. CDR3 sequence: CASSHDFTGETQYF. CDR3 sequence (DNA): TGTGCCAGCAGCCATGACTTCACAGGAGAGACCCAGTACTTC.

The genes are TRBV18 and TRBJ1-2; no reliable D call. Germline CDR1 and CDR2: KGHSH and LQKENI. The CDR3 spans 13 residues. V lost 3 bases and J lost 2, with 7 bases in between. The CDR3 nucleotides are TGTGCCAGCTCACCCTCTAGGAACTATGGCTACACCTTC. Encoded protein: CASSPSRNYGYTF.

This chain uses TRBV13 with TRBJ2-7, with D possibly TRBD2 on 6 matching bases. Germline V gene data show CDR1 as PRHDT and CDR2 as FYEKMQ (reference sequence). V was trimmed by 2 bases and J by 7 bases, leaving 18 bases between them. The CDR3 has 15 amino acids. The DNA for the CDR3 is TGTGCCAGCAGCTTACTCGGAGGAGGGCCTGGGGAGCAGTACGTC. The encoded protein is CASSLLGGGPGEQYV.

The rearrangement uses TRBV2 and TRBJ2-7; D perhaps matches TRBD2 (5 bases). The germline gives CDR1 SNHLY, CDR2 FYNNEI. Trimming pared 5 bases from V and 6 bases from J, leaving 11 bases between. The CDR3 loop spans 12 amino acids. The CDR3 coding sequence is TGTGCCAGCAGTTCCACGGGGAGCGAGCAGTACTTC. It codes for CASSSTGSEQYF. Full variable domain (missing parts from reference TRBV2 and TRBJ2-7): EPEVTQTPSHQVTQMGQEVILRCVPISNHLYFYWYRQILGQKVEFLVSFYNNEISEKSEIFDDQFSVERPDGSNFTLKIRSTKLEDSAMYFCASSSTGSEQYFGPGTRLTVT.

This clone was recorded a few times. The chain uses TRBV25-1 and TRBJ1-4, with 7 bases matching TRBD1. Germline-derived CDR1 and CDR2 are MGHDK and SYGVNS. The CDR3 totals 15 residues. V lost 4 bases and J lost 8; bases outside the gene matches: 10. CDR3 nucleotides: TGTGCCAGCAGTGCCATAAGGGGGCCCGGGGAAAAACTGTTTTTT. Residues: CASSAIRGPGEKLFF.

This clone has more than one count but fewer than ten. This rearrangement joins TRBV4-3 to TRBJ2-3; tentative D call: TRBD2 (6 bases). The V end was cut by 0 bases, the J end by 4 bases, with 11 bases between. The V gene's germline CDR1 is LGHNA and CDR2 YSLEER. The CDR3 is 15 residues long. DNA of the CDR3: TGCGCCAGCAGCCAAGAAAGCCTAGCGTCAGATACGCAGTATTTT. This codes for CASSQESLASDTQYF.

The sample holds a few counts of this clone. The V and J genes are TRBV28 and TRBJ2-1; 11 bases align to TRBD2. Trimming took 4 bases from V and 4 from J; bases not matched to a gene: 6. The CDR3 contains 16 residues. Germline CDR1 is MDHEN and CDR2 is SYDVKM. This chain's CDR3 is CASSYPLAGAYNEQFF. DNA of the CDR3: TGTGCCAGCAGTTACCCACTAGCGGGGGCATACAATGAGCAGTTCTTC.

This clone was found once. This chain joins TRBV25-1 and TRBJ1-5; D not resolved. The V end was cut by 3 bases, the J end by 6 bases, with 9 bases between. Looked up from germline, CDR1 is MGHDK and CDR2 is SYGVNS. This CDR3 region has 13 residues. The CDR3 sequence is CASSDGVVQPQHF. In DNA form, the CDR3 reads TGTGCCAGCAGTGATGGGGTCGTTCAGCCCCAGCATTTT.

The chain combines TRBV5-1 with TRBJ1-1, with D perhaps matching TRBD1 (6 bases). The CDR3 is 18 amino acids. Germline CDR1 is SGHRS and CDR2 is YFSETQ. V lost 0 bases and J 1 base, leaving 19 bases between the germline ends. The CDR3 sequence: CASSLGTGNVRRNTEAFF. In nucleotides, the CDR3 is TGCGCCAGCAGCTTGGGTACAGGGAACGTCAGGAGGAACACTGAAGCTTTCTTT.

CDR3 sequence: CATSRDLGSGTQYF. DNA of the CDR3: TGTGCCACCAGCAGAGATCTAGGGTCGGGGACCCAGTACTTC. The V and J genes are TRBV15 and TRBJ2-5; D remains ambiguous. Looked up from germline, CDR1 is LNHNV and CDR2 is YYDKDF (reference sequence). With 0 bases removed from V and 7 bases from J, the gap between germline ends came to 12 bases. The CDR3 loop spans 14 amino acids.

This clone was found a few times. The rearrangement uses TRBV6-5 and TRBJ2-5; TRBD2 is a possible D gene (6 bases). Trimming stripped 0 bases from V and 5 bases from J, with 16 bases between. The CDR3 spans 16 residues. Germline V lookup: CDR1 MNHEY, CDR2 SVGAGI. CDR3 nucleotide sequence: TGTGCCAGCAGTTACTCCCCGCGGGGTAGGTCGGAGACCCAGTACTTC. Its protein is CASSYSPRGRSETQYF.

This chain uses TRBV18 with TRBJ2-1; 8 nucleotides match TRBD1. V trimming: 4 bases; J trimming: 4 bases; junction bases outside the gene matches: 6. This CDR3 is 15 amino acids long. Germline V gene data show CDR1 as KGHSH and CDR2 as LQKENI. CDR3 loop: CASSQDRGRYNEQFF. CDR3 nucleotide sequence: TGTGCCAGCTCACAAGACAGGGGCCGGTACAATGAGCAGTTCTTC.

V and J are TRBV30 and TRBJ2-3; D ambiguous. Germline V gene lookup returns CDR1 GTSNPN and CDR2 SVGIG (reference sequence). This CDR3 is 15 amino acids long. V was clipped by 0 bases and J by 1 base, with 11 bases between them. CDR3 sequence (DNA): TGTGCCTGGAGTGTTAGGCGAGGAGGCACAGATACGCAGTATTTT. The encoded protein is CAWSVRRGGTDTQYF.

This clone was found a few times. The rearrangement joins TRBV5-1 to TRBJ2-4; D is unclear. V was cut by 0 bases and J by 1 base, with 2 bases left in between. CDR1 is SGHRS, CDR2 YFSETQ, per germline. CDR3 size: 13 residues. The CDR3: CASSLDAKNIQYF. The CDR3 nucleotides are TGCGCCAGCAGCTTGGATGCCAAAAACATTCAGTACTTC.

The chain recombines TRBV7-2 with TRBJ2-6, with D tentatively TRBD1 or TRBD2 (5 bases each). The CDR3 loop spans 19 amino acids. CDR1 SGHTA and CDR2 FQGNSA come from the germline V gene. V shed 6 bases and J shed 0 bases, with 21 bases lying between them. CDR3 DNA sequence: TGTGCCAGCAGTGCCGGAATGGCAGGGACCCACTCTGGGGCCAACGTCCTGACTTTC. Encoded protein: CASSAGMAGTHSGANVLTF. Looking up the rest from reference TRBV7-2 and TRBJ2-6 gives the full variable domain: GAGVSQSPSNKVTEKGKDVELRCDPISGHTALYWYRQSLGQGLEFLIYFQGNSAPDKSGLPSDRFSAERTGGSVSTLTIQRTQQEDSAVYLCASSAGMAGTHSGANVLTFGAGSRLTVL.

The chain uses TRBV9 and TRBJ2-6, with TRBD1 matching 7 bases. V lost 7 bases, J lost 1 base, and 11 bases stayed unmatched. CDR3 size: 17 residues. Germline V gives CDR1 SGDLS, CDR2 YYNGEE. The CDR3 DNA reads TGTGCCAGCCAGACAGGGCCCCTAACTTCTGGGGCCAACGTCCTGACTTTC. Protein sequence: CASQTGPLTSGANVLTF.

This clone was recorded a few times. The chain combines TRBV4-1 with TRBJ2-5; D gene uncertain. V was clipped by 3 bases and J by 3 bases, with 11 bases between them. The CDR3 runs to 14 residues. Germline CDR1 MGHRA, CDR2 YSYEKL. The CDR3 spells CASSHRLSEETQYF. The CDR3 DNA follows: TGCGCCAGCAGCCACCGGCTGTCTGAAGAGACCCAGTACTTC.

The chain links TRBV9 to TRBJ2-2; D is uncertain. CDR1 SGDLS and CDR2 YYNGEE come from the germline V gene. V lost 0 bases and J lost 2, with 8 bases in between. This CDR3 spans 15 amino acids. The CDR3 spells CASSVEASNTGELFF. The CDR3 DNA reads TGTGCCAGCAGCGTAGAAGCCTCTAACACCGGGGAGCTGTTTTTT.